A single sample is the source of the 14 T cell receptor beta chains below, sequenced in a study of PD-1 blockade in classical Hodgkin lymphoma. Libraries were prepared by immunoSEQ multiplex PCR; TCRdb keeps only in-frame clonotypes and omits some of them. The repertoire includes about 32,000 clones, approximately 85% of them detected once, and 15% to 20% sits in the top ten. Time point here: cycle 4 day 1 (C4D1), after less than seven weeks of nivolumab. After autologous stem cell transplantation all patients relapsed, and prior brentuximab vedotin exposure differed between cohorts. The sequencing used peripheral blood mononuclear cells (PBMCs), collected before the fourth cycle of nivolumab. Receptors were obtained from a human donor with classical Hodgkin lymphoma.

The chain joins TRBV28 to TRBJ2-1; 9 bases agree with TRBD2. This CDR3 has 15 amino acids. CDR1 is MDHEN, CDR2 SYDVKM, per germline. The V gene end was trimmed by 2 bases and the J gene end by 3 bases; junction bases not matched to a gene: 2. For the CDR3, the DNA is TGTGCCAGCAGTTTAGCGGGAGGGAACTACAATGAGCAGTTCTTC. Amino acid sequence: CASSLAGGNYNEQFF.

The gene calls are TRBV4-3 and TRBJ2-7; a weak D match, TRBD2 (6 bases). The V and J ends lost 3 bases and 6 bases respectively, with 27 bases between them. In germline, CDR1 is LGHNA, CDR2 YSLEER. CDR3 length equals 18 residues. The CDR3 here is CASSQDLGTYEIQTEQYF. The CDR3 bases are TGCGCCAGCAGCCAGGACCTTGGGACTTACGAGATTCAAACCGAGCAGTACTTC.

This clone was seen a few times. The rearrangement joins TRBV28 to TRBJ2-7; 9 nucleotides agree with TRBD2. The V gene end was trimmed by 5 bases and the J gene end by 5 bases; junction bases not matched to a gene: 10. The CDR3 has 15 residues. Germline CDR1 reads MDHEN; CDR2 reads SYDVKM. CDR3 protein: CASSPAGLAGHEQYF. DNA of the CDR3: TGTGCCAGCAGTCCGGCCGGGCTAGCGGGACACGAGCAGTACTTC.

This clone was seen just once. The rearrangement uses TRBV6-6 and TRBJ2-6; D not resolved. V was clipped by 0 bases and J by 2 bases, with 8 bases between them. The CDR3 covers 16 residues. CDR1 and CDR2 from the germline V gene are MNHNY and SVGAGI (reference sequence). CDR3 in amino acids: CASSYSPATGANVLTF. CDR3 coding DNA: TGTGCCAGCAGTTACTCTCCAGCCACTGGGGCCAACGTCCTGACTTTC.

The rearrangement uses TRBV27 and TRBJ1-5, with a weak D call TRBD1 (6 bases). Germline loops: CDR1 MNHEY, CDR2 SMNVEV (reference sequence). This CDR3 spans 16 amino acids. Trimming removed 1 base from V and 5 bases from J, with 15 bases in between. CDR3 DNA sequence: TGTGCCAGCAGTTTATGGGGGCAGGGTTTCGATCAGCCCCAGCATTTT. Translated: CASSLWGQGFDQPQHF.

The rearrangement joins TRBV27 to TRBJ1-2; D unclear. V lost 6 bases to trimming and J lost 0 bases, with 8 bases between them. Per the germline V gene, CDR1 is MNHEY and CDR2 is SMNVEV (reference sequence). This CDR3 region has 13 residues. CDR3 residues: CASSRSSNYGYTF. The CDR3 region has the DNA TGTGCCAGCAGCCGATCTTCTAACTATGGCTACACCTTC.

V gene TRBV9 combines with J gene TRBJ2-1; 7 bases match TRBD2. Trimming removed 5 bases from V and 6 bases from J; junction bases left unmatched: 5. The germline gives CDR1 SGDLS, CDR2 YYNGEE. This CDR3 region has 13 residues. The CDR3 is CASSGSGANEQFF. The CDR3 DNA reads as TGTGCCAGCAGTGGGAGCGGGGCCAATGAGCAGTTCTTC.

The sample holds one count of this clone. The CDR3 sequence: CASSVTLNTEAFF. The CDR3 region has the DNA TGTGCCAGCAGTGTTACACTGAACACTGAAGCTTTCTTT. The genes are TRBV6-4 and TRBJ1-1; D ambiguous. V was cut by 4 bases and J by 0 bases, with 6 bases left in between. Germline V gives CDR1 MRHNA, CDR2 SNTAGT. This CDR3 spans 13 amino acids.

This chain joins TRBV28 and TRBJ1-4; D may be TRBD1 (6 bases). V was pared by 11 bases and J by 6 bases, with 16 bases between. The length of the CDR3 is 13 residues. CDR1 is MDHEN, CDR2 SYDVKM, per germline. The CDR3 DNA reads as TGTGCCGTACTAGGGGGATTTCATGAAAAACTGTTTTTT. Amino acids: CAVLGGFHEKLFF.

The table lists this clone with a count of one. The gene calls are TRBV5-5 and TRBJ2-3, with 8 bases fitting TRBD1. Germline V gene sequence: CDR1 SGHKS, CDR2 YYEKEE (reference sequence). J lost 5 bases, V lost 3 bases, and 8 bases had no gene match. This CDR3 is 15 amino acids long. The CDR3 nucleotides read TGTGCCAGCAGCTATGAGGACAGGGTGTTAGATACGCAGTATTTT. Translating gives CASSYEDRVLDTQYF.

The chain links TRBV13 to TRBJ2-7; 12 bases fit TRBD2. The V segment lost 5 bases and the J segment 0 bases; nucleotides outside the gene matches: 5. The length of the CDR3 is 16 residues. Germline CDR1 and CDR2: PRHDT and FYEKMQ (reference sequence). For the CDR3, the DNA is TGTGCCAGCAGCCCAGGACTAGCGGGATACTCCTACGAGCAGTACTTC. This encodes CASSPGLAGYSYEQYF.

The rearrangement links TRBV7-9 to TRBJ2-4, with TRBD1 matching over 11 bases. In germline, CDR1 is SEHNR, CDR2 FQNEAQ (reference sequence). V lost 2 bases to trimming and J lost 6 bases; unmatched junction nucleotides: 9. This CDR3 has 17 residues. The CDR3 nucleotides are TGTGCCAGCAGCTTATTCTTGGACAGGGGGCTTGGAAACATTCAGTACTTC. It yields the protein CASSLFLDRGLGNIQYF.

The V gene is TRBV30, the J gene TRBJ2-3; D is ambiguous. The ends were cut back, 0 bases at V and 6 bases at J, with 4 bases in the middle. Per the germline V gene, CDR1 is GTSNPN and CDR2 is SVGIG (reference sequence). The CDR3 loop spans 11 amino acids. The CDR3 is CAWSVGDTQYF. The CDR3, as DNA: TGTGCCTGGAGTGTAGGGGATACGCAGTATTTT. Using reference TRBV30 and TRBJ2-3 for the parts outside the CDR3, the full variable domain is SQTIHQWPATLVQPVGSPLSLECTVEGTSNPNLYWYRQAAGRGLQLLFYSVGIGQISSEVPQNLSASRPQDRQFILSSKKLLLSDSGFYLCAWSVGDTQYFGPGTRLTVL.

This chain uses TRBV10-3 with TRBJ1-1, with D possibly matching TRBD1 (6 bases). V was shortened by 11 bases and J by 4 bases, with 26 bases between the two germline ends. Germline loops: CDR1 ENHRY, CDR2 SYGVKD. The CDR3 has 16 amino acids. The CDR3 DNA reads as TGTGCCGCCGGGAGTGGGGGGGCCGGCTCGGGCACTGAAGCTTTCTTT. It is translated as CAAGSGGAGSGTEAFF.